Listed here are 22 T cell receptor beta chains from one sample, sequenced in a study of blood T cell repertoires in COVID-19 (dated by TCRdb to the early 2020s). Library construction relied on the immunoSEQ multiplex PCR assay. In TCRdb, the immuneACCESS table is reduced to in-frame sequences with V and J assigned. These tables do not hold every clone; where another copy was compared, an unresolved V gene accounts for under half, and the others remain unexplained. This sample is represented by 210,000 or so clones; 80% to 90% of them were singletons. The ten largest clones take up about 4.8% of the sample. The specimen was PBMCs or T cells enriched from blood (not recorded which). Receptors were obtained from a woman between 50 and 59 years old who had been exposed to COVID-19.

The rearrangement links TRBV29-1 to TRBJ2-3, with D uncertain. The CDR3 loop spans 14 amino acids. With 8 bases removed from V and 1 base from J, the gap between germline ends came to 16 bases. CDR1 is SQVTM and CDR2 is ANQGSEA in the germline V gene. This chain's CDR3 is CSFPQSPGTDTQYF. In nucleotides, the CDR3 is TGCAGCTTCCCCCAAAGCCCCGGCACAGATACGCAGTATTTT.

The rearrangement joins TRBV7-2 to TRBJ2-1; 7 bases agree with TRBD2. V shed 1 base and J 7 bases; nucleotides not matched to a gene: 4. This CDR3 has 14 amino acids. Germline V gene lookup returns CDR1 SGHTA and CDR2 FQGNSA. CDR3 residues: CASSLVYGGNEQFF. CDR3 sequence (DNA): TGTGCCAGCAGCTTAGTGTACGGGGGGAATGAGCAGTTCTTC. Filled out from reference TRBV7-2 and TRBJ2-1, the complete variable domain reads GAGVSQSPSNKVTEKGKDVELRCDPISGHTALYWYRQSLGQGLEFLIYFQGNSAPDKSGLPSDRFSAERTGGSVSTLTIQRTQQEDSAVYLCASSLVYGGNEQFFGPGTRLTVL.

V is TRBV11-2 and J is TRBJ1-1, with 7 positions matching TRBD1. Per the germline V gene, CDR1 is SGHAT and CDR2 is FQNNGV. The length of the CDR3 is 13 residues. V gave up 3 bases and J gave up 5 bases; unmatched junction bases: 3. CDR3 protein: CASSFNRGTEAFF. DNA for the CDR3: TGTGCCAGCAGCTTCAACAGGGGTACTGAAGCTTTCTTT.

This chain connects TRBV10-3 to TRBJ2-2; maybe TRBD1 (6 bases). Germline CDR1 and CDR2: ENHRY and SYGVKD. The length of the CDR3 is 14 residues. V was shortened by 9 bases and J by 6 bases, with 17 bases between the two germline ends. CDR3 residues: CAIRAGANPGELFF. CDR3 nucleotides: TGTGCCATTCGTGCAGGGGCGAATCCCGGGGAGCTGTTTTTT.

The J gene is TRBJ1-2, the V gene TRBV12-3 or TRBV12-4; D not certain. Trimming stripped 2 bases from V and 7 bases from J, with 11 bases between. This CDR3 comprises 13 residues. The CDR3 is CASSLRELGGYTF. In DNA, the CDR3 is TGTGCCAGCAGTTTAAGAGAACTTGGTGGCTACACCTTC.

This clone was observed a few times. The V gene is TRBV3-1 (or the pseudogene TRBV3-2), the J gene TRBJ1-3; a possible D gene is TRBD1 (5 bases). Looked up from germline, CDR1 is LGHDT and CDR2 is YNNKEL (reference sequence). CDR3 length equals 14 residues. V lost 5 bases to trimming and J lost 0 bases, with 8 bases between them. The CDR3 sequence: CASSDRASGNTIYF. The CDR3 DNA reads as TGTGCCAGCAGCGACAGAGCCTCTGGAAACACCATATATTTT.

The genes are TRBV27 and TRBJ2-3; perhaps TRBD2 as D (5 bases). Germline CDR1 reads MNHEY; CDR2 reads SMNVEV (reference sequence). The CDR3 has 16 amino acids. V lost 6 bases, J lost 0 bases, and 16 bases lay in between. CDR3 region: CASSLAPASSTDTQYF. The CDR3 DNA reads TGTGCCAGCAGCCTAGCCCCAGCATCTAGCACAGATACGCAGTATTTT.

V gene TRBV28 combines with J gene TRBJ1-4; 9 bases map to TRBD1. V lost 7 bases to trimming and J lost 9 bases; unmatched junction nucleotides: 9. Germline V gene sequence: CDR1 MDHEN, CDR2 SYDVKM. The CDR3 has 14 residues. The CDR3 loop is CASNPQGASKKLFF. DNA for the CDR3: TGTGCCAGCAACCCACAGGGGGCTTCAAAAAAACTGTTTTTT.

This clone was recorded a few times. The chain couples TRBV19 to TRBJ1-1, with a possible D match to TRBD1 (5 bases). The CDR3 sequence is 16 residues long. The V and J ends lost 2 bases and 5 bases respectively, with 18 bases between them. The germline CDR1 and CDR2 sequences are LNHDA and SQIVND (reference sequence). CDR3 DNA sequence: TGTGCCAGTAGTATAAGTTCCGTGGGGGGACTTACTGAAGCTTTCTTT. It codes for CASSISSVGGLTEAFF. Looking up the rest from reference TRBV19 and TRBJ1-1 gives the full variable domain: DGGITQSPKYLFRKEGQNVTLSCEQNLNHDAMYWYRQDPGQGLRLIYYSQIVNDFQKGDIAEGYSVSREKKESFPLTVTSAQKNPTAFYLCASSISSVGGLTEAFFGQGTRLTVV.

Here the CDR3 DNA reads TGTGCCAGCAGTTGGGCAATACAGGGCTATGGCTACACCTTC. Translated, it gives CASSWAIQGYGYTF. The V gene is TRBV27, the J gene TRBJ1-2; D possibly corresponds to TRBD1 (6 bases). The germline CDR1 and CDR2 sequences are MNHEY and SMNVEV (reference sequence). The CDR3 has 14 amino acids. Trimming removed 4 bases at V and 4 bases at J, with 13 bases between.

This sequence joins TRBV6-5 and TRBJ2-2, with 14 nucleotides matching TRBD2. CDR1 and CDR2 (germline): MNHEY, SVGAGI. The J segment lost 5 bases and the V segment lost 8 bases, leaving 4 bases of the junction unmatched. This CDR3 contains 15 residues. This CDR3 is CASETSGGGTGELFF. The CDR3 DNA sequence: TGTGCCAGCGAGACTAGCGGGGGGGGAACCGGGGAGCTGTTTTTT.

V is TRBV2 and J is TRBJ2-7; D may be TRBD1 (6 bases). This CDR3 contains 11 residues. The V end was cut by 4 bases, the J end by 7 bases, with 8 bases between. CDR1 and CDR2 from the germline V gene are SNHLY and FYNNEI. CDR3 DNA: TGTGCCAGCAGTGTAAGGGGGGAGCAGTACTTC. Amino acid sequence: CASSVRGEQYF. Combining the CDR3 with reference TRBV2 and TRBJ2-7 gives the whole variable domain EPEVTQTPSHQVTQMGQEVILRCVPISNHLYFYWYRQILGQKVEFLVSFYNNEISEKSEIFDDQFSVERPDGSNFTLKIRSTKLEDSAMYFCASSVRGEQYFGPGTRLTVT.

This clone is a singleton in its sample. The chain uses TRBV10-1 and TRBJ2-7; TRBD1 is a possible D gene (6 bases). Between the trimmed V and J ends, which lost 0 bases and 3 bases, there was a span of 6 bases. The CDR3 covers 13 residues. Per germline, CDR1 WNHNN and CDR2 SYGVQD (reference sequence). In DNA, the CDR3 is TGCGCCAGCAGTGAGTCAGGGGGCTACGAGCAGTACTTC. Translating it yields CASSESGGYEQYF.

V gene TRBV5-6 combines with J gene TRBJ2-1, with D perhaps TRBD1 (5 bases). Trimming stripped 2 bases from V and 0 bases from J, with 9 bases between. Germline V gives CDR1 SGHDT, CDR2 YYEEEE. The CDR3 loop spans 15 amino acids. In DNA form, the CDR3 reads TGTGCCAGCAGCTTAGACAGCTACTCCTACAATGAGCAGTTCTTC. Translated: CASSLDSYSYNEQFF.

The chain combines TRBV14 with TRBJ1-2; no reliable D call. Deletions cut 2 bases from V and 4 bases from J, with 8 bases between. The CDR3 contains 13 residues. Germline CDR1 is SGHDN and CDR2 is FVKESK. This CDR3 is CASSQTGFYGYTF. CDR3 DNA sequence: TGTGCCAGCAGCCAAACCGGGTTCTATGGCTACACCTTC.

The chain's CDR3 is CASSTLGGDTEAFF. CDR3 bases: TGTGCCAGCAGCACCCTGGGAGGGGACACTGAAGCTTTCTTT. This sequence joins TRBV9 and TRBJ1-1, with D possibly matching TRBD1 (5 bases). Trimming took off 4 bases at V and 3 bases at J, with 13 bases between the two ends. CDR3 size: 14 residues. CDR1 is SGDLS, CDR2 YYNGEE, per germline.

This chain connects TRBV30 to TRBJ2-7, with 7 bases lining up with TRBD2. Germline V gene sequence: CDR1 GTSNPN, CDR2 SVGIG (reference sequence). This CDR3 has 13 residues. After removal of 6 bases from V and 6 bases from J, the junction contained 11 bases not matched to a gene. The CDR3 region has the DNA TGTGCCTGCTCCGGGGGGACCGGGAGCGAGCAGTACTTC. Amino acid sequence: CACSGGTGSEQYF.

This rearrangement joins TRBV7-9 to TRBJ1-1; D uncertain. The V gene lost 3 bases and the J gene lost 0 bases, with 11 bases spanning the gap. Germline V gene sequence: CDR1 SEHNR, CDR2 FQNEAQ (reference sequence). The CDR3 loop spans 15 amino acids. CDR3 sequence: CASSFTAGMNTEAFF. The CDR3 bases are TGTGCCAGCAGCTTTACGGCGGGGATGAACACTGAAGCTTTCTTT.

This CDR3 reads CASRWGQGGYGYTF. The DNA of the CDR3 is TGTGCCAGCAGGTGGGGACAGGGAGGCTATGGCTACACCTTC. The V and J genes are TRBV6-5 and TRBJ1-2; 9 bases map to TRBD1. The CDR3 loop spans 14 amino acids. J gave up 4 bases and V 6 bases, and 6 bases lay outside the gene matches. Germline CDR1 is MNHEY and CDR2 is SVGAGI.

This clone was recorded once. CDR3: CSARSGHGYTF. DNA for the CDR3: TGCAGTGCTAGATCAGGGCATGGCTACACCTTC. J is TRBJ1-2 and V is TRBV20-1; a possible D gene is TRBD1 (5 bases). Between the trimmed V and J ends, which lost 2 bases and 6 bases, there was a span of 7 bases. CDR3 length equals 11 residues. In germline, CDR1 is DFQATT, CDR2 SNEGSKA (reference sequence).

This sequence joins TRBV30 and TRBJ1-1, with D perhaps TRBD1 (6 bases). Trimming removed 2 bases from V and 11 bases from J, with 12 bases in between. Per germline, CDR1 GTSNPN and CDR2 SVGIG (reference sequence). The CDR3 totals 11 residues. CDR3 bases: TGTGCCTGGAGTCGGGCAGGGGAGGCTTTCTTT. It yields the protein CAWSRAGEAFF.

V usage is TRBV10-3 and J usage is TRBJ2-5, with 7 bases matching TRBD2. CDR3 size: 14 residues. Losses at the gene ends were 2 bases for V and 4 bases for J; bases not matched to a gene: 4. Germline-derived CDR1 and CDR2 are ENHRY and SYGVKD. The CDR3 protein is CAISEGQRGETQYF. The CDR3 nucleotides read TGTGCCATCAGTGAGGGGCAGCGGGGAGAGACCCAGTACTTC.